These T cell receptor beta chains were read from a single sample in a study of cytomegalovirus exposure and HLA in healthy donors. Assay used: immunoSEQ multiplex PCR; TCRdb lists only in-frame clones, some missing. The sample includes 200,000 to 250,000 clones, more than 75% of them seen just once. Sequenced sample: PBMCs. The origin of the receptors is a woman in her 40s in good health and CMV-seronegative. Both conserved end residues are part of each CDR3. A D gene is named only where the DNA matches it firmly. The size entry is marked missing in some rows and otherwise reads once, few, many or a size class.

D gene	clone size	V gene	J gene	CDR3 protein	CDR3 DNA
-	-	TRBV15	TRBJ1-1	CATTEAGAFPLNTEAFF	TGTGCCACCACTGAGGCAGGGGCCTTCCCATTGAACACTGAAGCTTTCTTT
-	-	TRBV19	TRBJ1-4	CASSPWESGDGKLFF	TGTGCCAGTAGTCCGTGGGAGTCAGGTGATGGAAAACTGTTTTTT
-	once	TRBV5-1	TRBJ2-7	CASSSGHPYEQYF	TGCGCCAGTTCCTCGGGACATCCATACGAGCAGTACTTC
-	-	TRBV9	TRBJ2-2	CASSSAGELFF	TGTGCCAGCAGTTCCGCCGGGGAGCTGTTTTTT
TRBD1	-	TRBV29-1	TRBJ1-1	CSVVSPGTGGRWNTEAFF	TGCAGCGTTGTATCTCCCGGGACAGGGGGCAGATGGAACACTGAAGCTTTCTTT
TRBD1	few	TRBV6-5	TRBJ1-1	CASSYSGTANTEAFF	TGTGCCAGCAGTTACTCCGGGACAGCGAACACTGAAGCTTTCTTT
-	-	TRBV5-8	TRBJ1-5	CASSLARGSQPQHF	TGTGCCAGCAGCTTGGCACGGGGAAGTCAGCCCCAGCATTTT
-	-	TRBV19	TRBJ2-7	CASSIAGAPYEQYF	TGTGCCAGTAGTATAGCAGGGGCTCCCTACGAGCAGTACTTC
-	-	TRBV4-1	TRBJ2-7	CASSQEGLAYEQYF	TGCGCCAGCAGCCAAGAGGGGCTGGCGTACGAGCAGTACTTC
-	few	TRBV5-1	TRBJ1-2	CASSLTDYGYTF	TGCGCCAGCAGCTTGACGGACTATGGCTACACCTTC
TRBD2	-	TRBV27	TRBJ2-7	CASSFLTSGTPSYEQYF	TGTGCCAGCAGTTTCTTGACTAGCGGTACGCCTTCCTACGAGCAGTACTTC
TRBD2	few	TRBV7-6	TRBJ2-7	CASSQASSGSYEQYF	TGTGCCAGCAGTCAAGCGTCTAGCGGGAGCTACGAGCAGTACTTC
-	-	TRBV7-9	TRBJ1-1	CASSLLPHREEAFF	TGTGCCAGCAGCTTACTTCCGCACAGGGAAGAAGCTTTCTTT
-	-	TRBV5-1	TRBJ2-1	CASSLASTSQISHEQFF	TGCGCCAGCAGCTTGGCCTCAACCTCACAGATTTCACATGAGCAGTTCTTC
-	-	TRBV21-1	TRBJ2-5	CASSKVQGQGVRETQYF	TGTGCCAGCAGCAAAGTTCAAGGACAGGGCGTGCGAGAGACCCAGTACTTC
TRBD1	few	TRBV14	TRBJ2-3	CASSQRQGYDTQYF	TGTGCCAGCAGCCAACGACAGGGATACGATACGCAGTATTTT
TRBD1	-	TRBV29-1	TRBJ2-1	CSSGSGTGNNEQFF	TGCAGCTCCGGATCCGGGACAGGGAACAATGAGCAGTTCTTC
-	-	TRBV6-5	TRBJ1-1	CASSPLGGALGLDF	TGTGCCAGCAGTCCCCTGGGGGGGGCCCTTGGGTTGGACTTT
-	-	TRBV7-9	TRBJ2-7	CASSPGATYEQYF	TGTGCCAGCAGTCCAGGGGCTACCTACGAGCAGTACTTC
-	-	TRBV28	TRBJ1-5	CASSTLQGWSNQPQHF	TGTGCCAGCAGTACCCTACAGGGTTGGAGCAATCAGCCCCAGCATTTT
TRBD2	-	TRBV18	TRBJ2-1	CASSPGTSEARGEQFF	TGTGCCAGCTCACCAGGGACTAGCGAGGCGAGGGGGGAGCAGTTCTTC
-	-	TRBV2	TRBJ1-2	CASRVLGGDYGYTF	TGTGCCAGCAGGGTCCTTGGAGGGGACTATGGCTACACCTTC
TRBD1	-	TRBV9	TRBJ2-2	CASSVATGSVGELFF	TGTGCCAGCAGCGTAGCGACAGGGTCGGTCGGGGAGCTGTTTTTT
-	-	TRBV4-1	TRBJ2-5	CASSQDSRGRETQYF	TGCGCCAGCAGCCAAGATAGCAGGGGCCGGGAGACCCAGTACTTC
-	-	TRBV5-6	TRBJ2-7	CASRIQGGGNEQYF	TGTGCCAGCAGGATCCAAGGGGGCGGGAACGAGCAGTACTTC
TRBD1	-	TRBV6-1	TRBJ2-7	CASSLHKGQSNEQYF	TGTGCCAGCAGTTTACATAAGGGACAGTCCAACGAGCAGTACTTC
-	-	TRBV13	TRBJ1-5	CASSFRGVGSNQPQHF	TGTGCCAGCAGCTTTCGGGGGGTGGGGAGCAATCAGCCCCAGCATTTT
TRBD2	-	TRBV4-2	TRBJ2-1	CASSRTSGSQNEQFF	TGTGCCAGCAGTCGGACTAGCGGGAGTCAAAATGAGCAGTTCTTC
-	-	TRBV10-3	TRBJ1-2	CATQDTGGYTF	TGTGCCACCCAGGACACGGGCGGCTACACCTTC
TRBD2	-	TRBV27	TRBJ2-1	CASSYMAIGTSGSDNEQFF	TGTGCCAGCAGTTATATGGCCATCGGGACTAGCGGGAGTGATAATGAGCAGTTCTTC